A single sample is the source of the 19 T cell receptor beta chains below, sequenced in a study of spatial heterogeneity in lung cancer. Findings of the study overall: Counts of expanded alpha and beta TCRs within tumors tracked the tumor nonsynonymous mutation count.

These TCRs' antigens remain unknown. Time point given: sample taken at primary tumor resection. TCRdb itself ran the 5' RACE reads through MiXCR, one entry per CDR3 protein. The table has 2,000 or so distinct CDR3 sequences, under 8.5% seen once. This specimen consisted of lung tumor tissue, obtained at surgery. These receptors were obtained from a male donor with early-stage non-small cell lung cancer.

The gene calls are TRBV3-1 and TRBJ1-2, with a weak D call TRBD1 (5 bases). Trimming removed 3 bases from V and 5 bases from J, with 16 bases in between. Germline CDR1 is LGHDT and CDR2 is YNNKEL (reference sequence). This CDR3 has 15 residues. DNA for the CDR3: TGTGCCAGCAGCCACCCAGGGTTCTCGAGTTATGGCTACACCTTC. Encoded protein: CASSHPGFSSYGYTF.

This clonotype was detected a few times. The DNA of the CDR3 is TGTGCCAGCAGCTTCCTCTGGACAGGCGAAGAGACCCAGTACTTC. Its translation: CASSFLWTGEETQYF. The chain links TRBV5-5 to TRBJ2-5, with 7 bases identical to TRBD1. Trimming at V came to 2 bases and at J to 3 bases, leaving 7 bases not matched to a gene. The germline V gene has CDR1 SGHKS and CDR2 YYEKEE (reference sequence). This CDR3 region has 15 residues.

This clonotype is classed as medium-sized (0.01 to 0.1%). The chain has TRBV6-2 or TRBV6-3 and TRBJ2-5; D not certain. CDR3 length equals 10 residues. Germline V CDR1 and CDR2: MNHEY, SVGEGT. Trimming stripped 8 bases from V and 4 bases from J, with 5 bases between. In nucleotides, the CDR3 is TGTGCCAGCGGGGTAGAGACCCAGTACTTC. It is translated as CASGVETQYF.

J is TRBJ2-5 and V is TRBV11-2; 7 nucleotides align to TRBD1. After removal of 5 bases from V and 5 bases from J, the junction contained 11 bases not matched to a gene. Germline lookup yields CDR1 SGHAT and CDR2 FQNNGV. The CDR3 contains 15 residues. CDR3 protein: CASSPNTGVGETQYF. The CDR3 coding sequence is TGTGCCAGCAGCCCGAATACAGGGGTCGGGGAGACCCAGTACTTC.

By frequency in the sample, this clonotype is large (0.1 to 1%). The chain combines TRBV18 with TRBJ1-6, with D hard to call. This CDR3 comprises 12 residues. CDR1 KGHSH and CDR2 LQKENI come from the germline V gene. V gave up 6 bases and J gave up 7 bases, with 7 bases separating them. The CDR3 protein is CASSSENSPLHF. CDR3 in DNA: TGTGCCAGCTCGTCCGAAAATTCACCCCTCCACTTT.

A few counts support this clonotype. The gene calls are TRBV7-9 and TRBJ2-7; no clear D. The CDR3 runs 15 residues. Trimming removed 7 bases from V and 2 bases from J, with 18 bases in between. Germline V gives CDR1 SEHNR, CDR2 FQNEAQ (reference sequence). CDR3 sequence (DNA): TGTGCCAGCATCCCGGCCGGCAGGTCCACCTACGAGCAGTACTTC. Amino acid sequence: CASIPAGRSTYEQYF.

By proportion, this clonotype is medium-sized. The chain links TRBV6-1 to TRBJ2-5, with 13 nucleotides matching TRBD2. This CDR3 region has 18 residues. Germline V gene data show CDR1 as MNHNS and CDR2 as SASEGT. The V gene end was trimmed by 2 bases and the J gene end by 7 bases; junction bases not matched to a gene: 13. CDR3 in DNA: TGTGCCAGCAGTGAACGACTAGCGGGAGGACGTGATAGGGGGACCCAGTACTTC. This codes for CASSERLAGGRDRGTQYF.

This clonotype is judged medium-sized. The chain carries TRBV9 and TRBJ2-2; TRBD2 matches at 11 bases. Germline values: CDR1 SGDLS, CDR2 YYNGEE. The CDR3 length is 17 residues. V dropped 4 bases and J dropped 6; count of bases not matched to a gene: 11. CDR3 loop: CASSSQLAGGPAGELFF. The CDR3 DNA is TGTGCCAGCAGCTCCCAATTAGCGGGAGGGCCGGCCGGGGAGCTGTTTTTT.

This clonotype was picked up a small number of times. V is TRBV6-6 and J is TRBJ2-6; 8 positions match TRBD1. The CDR3 has 16 amino acids. Trimming at V came to 6 bases and at J to 1 base, leaving 5 bases not matched to a gene. The germline CDR1 and CDR2 sequences are MNHNY and SVGAGI (reference sequence). The CDR3 sequence is CASRPRTGSGANVLTF. In DNA form, the CDR3 reads TGTGCCAGCAGACCACGGACAGGGTCTGGGGCCAACGTCCTGACTTTC.

This clonotype is medium-sized. The chain links TRBV29-1 to TRBJ2-1, with 9 bases aligning to TRBD2. Germline CDR1 and CDR2: SQVTM and ANQGSEA. The CDR3 is 15 residues long. Unmatched junction bases numbered 14, after V lost 6 bases and J lost 8 bases. For the CDR3, the DNA is TGCAGCGTGCGGGGGGGGAACAGGGCGTTGGATGAGCAGTTCTTC. This encodes CSVRGGNRALDEQFF.

This clonotype was counted a few times. This chain links TRBV2 with TRBJ2-1, with a possible D match to TRBD2 (6 bases). CDR1 SNHLY and CDR2 FYNNEI come from the germline V gene. The V end was cut by 10 bases, the J end by 4 bases, with 14 bases between. The CDR3 totals 13 residues. The CDR3 nucleotides read TGTGCCACCCGAAGCGGGCTGTACAATGAGCAGTTCTTC. Translation gives CATRSGLYNEQFF. Variable domain in full (rest from reference TRBV2 and TRBJ2-1): EPEVTQTPSHQVTQMGQEVILRCVPISNHLYFYWYRQILGQKVEFLVSFYNNEISEKSEIFDDQFSVERPDGSNFTLKIRSTKLEDSAMYFCATRSGLYNEQFFGPGTRLTVL.

The V call is TRBV3-1, the J call TRBJ2-5; D remains ambiguous. The CDR3 loop spans 15 amino acids. V was shortened by 2 bases and J by 3 bases, with 13 bases between the two germline ends. Germline V lookup: CDR1 LGHDT, CDR2 YNNKEL (reference sequence). The CDR3 DNA sequence: TGTGCCAGCAGCCAAAGGCACTGGACCAAAGAGACCCAGTACTTC. Residues: CASSQRHWTKETQYF.

This clonotype is deemed medium-sized. V usage is TRBV11-2 and J usage is TRBJ2-2; no clear D gene. Germline V gives CDR1 SGHAT, CDR2 FQNNGV. The V and J ends lost 5 bases and 2 bases respectively, with 9 bases between them. The CDR3 consists of 14 residues. The CDR3 here is CASSISRNTGELFF. The CDR3 DNA is TGTGCCAGCAGCATTTCACGTAACACCGGGGAGCTGTTTTTT. Variable domain in full (rest from reference TRBV11-2 and TRBJ2-2): EAGVAQSPRYKIIEKRQSVAFWCNPISGHATLYWYQQILGQGPKLLIQFQNNGVVDDSQLPKDRFSAERLKGVDSTLKIQPAKLEDSAVYLCASSISRNTGELFFGEGSRLTVL.

This clonotype is judged large. This chain uses TRBV29-1 with TRBJ1-2, with D unclear. CDR1 is SQVTM and CDR2 is ANQGSEA in the germline V gene. V shed 0 bases and J shed 4 bases, with 12 bases lying between them. The CDR3 is 14 amino acids. CDR3 sequence: CSVEEISSPYGYTF. CDR3 DNA sequence: TGCAGCGTTGAAGAAATCAGCAGCCCCTATGGCTACACCTTC.

This chain connects TRBV6-1 to TRBJ2-5, with D perhaps matching TRBD2 (6 bases). Germline CDR1 MNHNS, CDR2 SASEGT. The CDR3 length is 12 residues. V dropped 11 bases and J dropped 2 bases, with 12 bases sitting between them. The CDR3 region is CASEGRQETQYF. CDR3 nucleotides: TGTGCCTCGGAGGGCAGACAAGAGACCCAGTACTTC.

This clonotype is labeled medium-sized. The chain has TRBV18 and TRBJ1-2; the D is unclear. Trimming left V 3 bases short and J 5 bases short, with 7 bases between. Germline V gives CDR1 KGHSH, CDR2 LQKENI. The CDR3 sequence is 12 residues long. CDR3 loop: CASSPSDYGYTF. CDR3 in DNA: TGTGCCAGCTCACCGTCAGATTATGGCTACACCTTC.

This clonotype is labeled as medium-sized (0.01 to 0.1%). The chain has TRBV28 and TRBJ1-1, with 8 bases lining up with TRBD1. V trimming: 6 bases; J trimming: 0 bases; junction bases outside the gene matches: 9. Germline CDR1 is MDHEN and CDR2 is SYDVKM. The CDR3 spans 16 residues. The CDR3 region has the DNA TGTGCCAGCAGGGGTCGGGACAGGCCAATGAACACTGAAGCTTTCTTT. As protein: CASRGRDRPMNTEAFF. Full variable domain (remainder filled in from reference TRBV28 and TRBJ1-1): DVKVTQSSRYLVKRTGEKVFLECVQDMDHENMFWYRQDPGLGLRLIYFSYDVKMKEKGDIPEGYSVSREKKERFSLILESASTNQTSMYLCASRGRDRPMNTEAFFGQGTRLTVV.

This sequence joins TRBV5-1 and TRBJ2-5; weak D call: TRBD1 (5 bases). CDR1 and CDR2 from the germline V gene are SGHRS and YFSETQ. V was clipped by 5 bases and J by 0 bases, with 5 bases between them. There are 12 residues in the CDR3. The CDR3 nucleotides read TGCGCCAGCAGGGACAACCAAGAGACCCAGTACTTC. Its translation is CASRDNQETQYF.

This clonotype is labeled medium-sized. The chain is built from TRBV30 and TRBJ1-5; the D is unclear. The V gene lost 0 bases and the J gene lost 5 bases, with 8 bases spanning the gap. The CDR3 sequence is 13 residues long. Germline V CDR1 and CDR2: GTSNPN, SVGIG (reference sequence). This chain's CDR3 is CAWSVREDQPQHF. CDR3 nucleotides: TGTGCCTGGAGTGTGAGGGAGGATCAGCCCCAGCATTTT.